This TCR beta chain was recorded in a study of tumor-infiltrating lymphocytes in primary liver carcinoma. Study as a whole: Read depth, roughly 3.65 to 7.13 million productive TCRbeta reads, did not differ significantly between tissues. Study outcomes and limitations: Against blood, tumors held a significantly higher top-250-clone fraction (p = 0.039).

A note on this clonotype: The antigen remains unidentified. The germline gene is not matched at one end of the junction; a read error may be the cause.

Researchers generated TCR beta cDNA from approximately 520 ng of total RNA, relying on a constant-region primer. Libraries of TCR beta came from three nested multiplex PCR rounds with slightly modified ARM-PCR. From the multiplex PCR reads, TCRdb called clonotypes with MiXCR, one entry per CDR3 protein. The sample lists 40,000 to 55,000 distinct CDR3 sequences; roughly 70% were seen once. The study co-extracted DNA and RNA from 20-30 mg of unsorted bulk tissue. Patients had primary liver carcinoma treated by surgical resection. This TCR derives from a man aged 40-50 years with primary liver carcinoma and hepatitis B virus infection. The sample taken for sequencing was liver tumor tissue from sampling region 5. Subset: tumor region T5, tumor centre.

The CDR3, as DNA: TGTGCCAGCAGCTTAGACGGGAACTACGGCTACATCTTC. Encoded protein: CASSLDGNYGYIF. This chain connects TRBV11-2 to TRBJ1-2; D not resolved. Germline CDR1 reads SGHAT; CDR2 reads FQNNGV. This CDR3 is built from 13 residues.